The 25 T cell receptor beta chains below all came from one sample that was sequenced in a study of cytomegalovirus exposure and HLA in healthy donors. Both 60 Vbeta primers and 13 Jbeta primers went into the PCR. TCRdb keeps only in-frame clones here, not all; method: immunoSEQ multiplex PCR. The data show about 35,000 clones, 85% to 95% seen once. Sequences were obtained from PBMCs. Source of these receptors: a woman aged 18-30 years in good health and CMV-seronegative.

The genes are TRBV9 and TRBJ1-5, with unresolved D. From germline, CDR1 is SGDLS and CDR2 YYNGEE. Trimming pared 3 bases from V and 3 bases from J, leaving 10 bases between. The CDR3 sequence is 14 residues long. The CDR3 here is CASSAGSDNQPQHF. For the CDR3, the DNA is TGTGCCAGCAGCGCGGGGTCGGACAATCAGCCCCAGCATTTT.

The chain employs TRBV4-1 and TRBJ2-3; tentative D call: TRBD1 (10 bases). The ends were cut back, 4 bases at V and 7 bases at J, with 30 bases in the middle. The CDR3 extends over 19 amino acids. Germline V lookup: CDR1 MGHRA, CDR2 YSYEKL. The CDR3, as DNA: TGCGCCAGCAGCCCAGGACAGGGGGAGGGTAGCGGGAGAAGTTATACGCAGTATTTT. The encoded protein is CASSPGQGEGSGRSYTQYF.

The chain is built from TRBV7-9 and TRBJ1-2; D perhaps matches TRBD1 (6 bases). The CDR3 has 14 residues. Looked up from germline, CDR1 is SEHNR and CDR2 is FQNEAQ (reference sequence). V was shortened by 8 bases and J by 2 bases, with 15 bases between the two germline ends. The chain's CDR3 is CASRRGGENYGYTF. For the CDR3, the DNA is TGTGCCAGCCGAAGAGGGGGGGAGAACTATGGCTACACCTTC.

The DNA of the CDR3 is TGTGCCAGCAGCTTATCGGCGGGAGCTGGGGCCAACGTCCTGACTTTC. Translated: CASSLSAGAGANVLTF. The J gene is TRBJ2-6, the V gene TRBV7-2, with 7 nucleotides matching TRBD2. Germline lookup yields CDR1 SGHTA and CDR2 FQGNSA. There are 16 residues in the CDR3. J lost 2 bases, V lost 2 bases, and 3 bases had no gene match. The variable domain in full, completed from reference TRBV7-2 and TRBJ2-6, reads GAGVSQSPSNKVTEKGKDVELRCDPISGHTALYWYRQSLGQGLEFLIYFQGNSAPDKSGLPSDRFSAERTGGSVSTLTIQRTQQEDSAVYLCASSLSAGAGANVLTFGAGSRLTVL.

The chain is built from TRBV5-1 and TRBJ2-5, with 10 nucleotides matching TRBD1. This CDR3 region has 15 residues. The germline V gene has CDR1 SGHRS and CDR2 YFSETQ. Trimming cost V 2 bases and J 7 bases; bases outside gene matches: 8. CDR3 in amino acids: CASSLPGQGRGTQYF. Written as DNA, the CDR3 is TGCGCCAGCAGCTTACCGGGACAGGGGAGAGGGACCCAGTACTTC.

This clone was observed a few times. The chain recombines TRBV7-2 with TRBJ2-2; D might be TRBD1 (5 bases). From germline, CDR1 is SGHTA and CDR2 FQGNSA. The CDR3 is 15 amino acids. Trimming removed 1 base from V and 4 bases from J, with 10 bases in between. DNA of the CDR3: TGTGCCAGCAGCTTAGTGTGGGGCATCACCGGGGAGCTGTTTTTT. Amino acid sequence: CASSLVWGITGELFF.

CDR3 region: CASSHLAGGGGETQYF. The CDR3 DNA reads as TGTGCCAGCAGTCATCTAGCGGGAGGTGGCGGGGAGACCCAGTACTTC. J is TRBJ2-5 and V is TRBV28, with 11 bases identical to TRBD2. Trimming removed 5 bases from V and 5 bases from J; junction bases left unmatched: 10. This CDR3 comprises 16 residues. Germline values: CDR1 MDHEN, CDR2 SYDVKM.

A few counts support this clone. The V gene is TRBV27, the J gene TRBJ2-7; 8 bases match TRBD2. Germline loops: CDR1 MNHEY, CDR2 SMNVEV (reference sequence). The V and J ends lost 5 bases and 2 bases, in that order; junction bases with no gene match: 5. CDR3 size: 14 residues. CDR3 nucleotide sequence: TGTGCCAGCAGTGCCAGCGGGAGCGCCTACGAGCAGTACTTC. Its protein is CASSASGSAYEQYF.

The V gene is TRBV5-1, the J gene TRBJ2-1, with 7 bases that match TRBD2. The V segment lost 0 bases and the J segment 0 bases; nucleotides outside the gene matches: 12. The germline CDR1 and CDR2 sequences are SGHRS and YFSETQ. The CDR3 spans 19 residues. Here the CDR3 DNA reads TGCGCCAGCAGCTTGGCCGGGGACTACCGCCTTAGCTCCTACAATGAGCAGTTCTTC. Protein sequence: CASSLAGDYRLSSYNEQFF.

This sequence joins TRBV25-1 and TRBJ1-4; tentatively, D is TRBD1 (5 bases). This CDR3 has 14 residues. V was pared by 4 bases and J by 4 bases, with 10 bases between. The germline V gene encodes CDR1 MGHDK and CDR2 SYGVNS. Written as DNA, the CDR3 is TGTGCCAGCAGTGTGGGGGGGGGTAATGAAAAACTGTTTTTT. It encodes CASSVGGGNEKLFF.

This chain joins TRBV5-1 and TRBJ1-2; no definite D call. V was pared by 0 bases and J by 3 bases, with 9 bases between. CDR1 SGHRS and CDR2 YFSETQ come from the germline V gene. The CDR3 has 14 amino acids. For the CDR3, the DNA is TGCGCCAGCAGCTTGGATGGAGGGTACTATGGCTACACCTTC. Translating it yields CASSLDGGYYGYTF.

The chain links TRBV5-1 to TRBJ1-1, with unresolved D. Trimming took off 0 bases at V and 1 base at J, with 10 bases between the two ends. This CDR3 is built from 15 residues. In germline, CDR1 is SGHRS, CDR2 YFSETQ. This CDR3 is CASSLVAGTNTEAFF. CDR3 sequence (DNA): TGCGCCAGCAGCTTGGTGGCGGGAACGAACACTGAAGCTTTCTTT. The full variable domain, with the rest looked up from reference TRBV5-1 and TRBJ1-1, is KAGVTQTPRYLIKTRGQQVTLSCSPISGHRSVSWYQQTPGQGLQFLFEYFSETQRNKGNFPGRFSGRQFSNSRSEMNVSTLELGDSALYLCASSLVAGTNTEAFFGQGTRLTVV.

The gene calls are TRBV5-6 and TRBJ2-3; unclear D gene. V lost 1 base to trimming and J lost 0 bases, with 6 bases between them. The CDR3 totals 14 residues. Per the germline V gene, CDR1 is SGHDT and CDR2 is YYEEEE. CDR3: CASSLTVSTDTQYF. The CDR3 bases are TGTGCCAGCAGCTTGACTGTAAGCACAGATACGCAGTATTTT.

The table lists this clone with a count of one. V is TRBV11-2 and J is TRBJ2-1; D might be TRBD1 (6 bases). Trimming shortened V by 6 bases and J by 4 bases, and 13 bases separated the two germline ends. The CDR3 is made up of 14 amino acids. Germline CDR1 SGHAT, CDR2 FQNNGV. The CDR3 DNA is TGTGCCAGCAGACCTGACAGGTTGTACAATGAGCAGTTCTTC. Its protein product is CASRPDRLYNEQFF.

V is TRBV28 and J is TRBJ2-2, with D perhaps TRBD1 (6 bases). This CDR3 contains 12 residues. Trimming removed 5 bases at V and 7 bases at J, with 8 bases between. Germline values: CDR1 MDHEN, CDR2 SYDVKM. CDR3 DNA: TGTGCCAGCAGTAAGGACAGCGGGGAGCTGTTTTTT. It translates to CASSKDSGELFF.

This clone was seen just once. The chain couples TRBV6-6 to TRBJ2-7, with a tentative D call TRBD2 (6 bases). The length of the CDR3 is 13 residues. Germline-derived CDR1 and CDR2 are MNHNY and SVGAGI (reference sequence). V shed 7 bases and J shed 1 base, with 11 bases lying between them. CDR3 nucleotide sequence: TGTGCCAGCACCTCGGCGGGATCCTACGAGCAGTACTTC. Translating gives CASTSAGSYEQYF.

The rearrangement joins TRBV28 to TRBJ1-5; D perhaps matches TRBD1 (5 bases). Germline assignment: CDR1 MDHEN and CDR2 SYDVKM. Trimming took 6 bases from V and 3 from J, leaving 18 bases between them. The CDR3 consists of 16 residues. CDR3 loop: CASRMLLPGLNQPQHF. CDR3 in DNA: TGTGCCAGCAGGATGCTATTACCGGGACTCAATCAGCCCCAGCATTTT.

CDR3 coding DNA: TGTGCCAGTACCCCTTATATGTCCGTCCGGGATGAAAAACTGTTTTTT. Translation: CASTPYMSVRDEKLFF. J is TRBJ1-4 and V is TRBV19, with D unclear. This CDR3 spans 16 amino acids. CDR1 is LNHDA and CDR2 is SQIVND in the germline V gene (reference sequence). V gave up 7 bases and J gave up 6 bases, with 21 bases separating them.

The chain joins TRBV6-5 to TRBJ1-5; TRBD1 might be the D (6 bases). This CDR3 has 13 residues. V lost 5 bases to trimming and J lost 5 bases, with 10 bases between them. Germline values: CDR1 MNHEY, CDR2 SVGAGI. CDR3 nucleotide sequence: TGTGCCAGCAGTGGAGACAGGTATCAGCCCCAGCATTTT. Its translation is CASSGDRYQPQHF.

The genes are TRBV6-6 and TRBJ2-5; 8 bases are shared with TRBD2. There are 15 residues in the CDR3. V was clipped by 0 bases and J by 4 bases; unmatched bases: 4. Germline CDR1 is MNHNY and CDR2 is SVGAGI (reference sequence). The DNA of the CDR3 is TGTGCCAGCAGTTACTCGGGGCTAGCGGGAGAGACCCAGTACTTC. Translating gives CASSYSGLAGETQYF.

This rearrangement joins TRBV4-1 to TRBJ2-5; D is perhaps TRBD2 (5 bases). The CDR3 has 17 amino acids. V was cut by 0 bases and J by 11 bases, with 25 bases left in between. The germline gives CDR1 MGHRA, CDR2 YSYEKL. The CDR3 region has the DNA TGCGCCAGCAGCCAAGATGGTAGGAGAGGGTCTCACTACGGGCAGTACTTC. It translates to CASSQDGRRGSHYGQYF.

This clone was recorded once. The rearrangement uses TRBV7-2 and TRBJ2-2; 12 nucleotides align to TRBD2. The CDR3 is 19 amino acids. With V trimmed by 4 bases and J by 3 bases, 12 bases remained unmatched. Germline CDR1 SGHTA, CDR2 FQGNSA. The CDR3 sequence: CASSYGLAGIIVDTGELFF. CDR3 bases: TGTGCCAGCAGCTACGGACTAGCGGGAATCATCGTCGACACCGGGGAGCTGTTTTTT.

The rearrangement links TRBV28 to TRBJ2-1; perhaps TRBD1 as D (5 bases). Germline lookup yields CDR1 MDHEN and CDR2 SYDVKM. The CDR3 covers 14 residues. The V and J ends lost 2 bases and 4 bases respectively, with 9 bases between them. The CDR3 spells CASSLRGQYNEQFF. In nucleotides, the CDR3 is TGTGCCAGCAGTTTAAGAGGACAATACAATGAGCAGTTCTTC.

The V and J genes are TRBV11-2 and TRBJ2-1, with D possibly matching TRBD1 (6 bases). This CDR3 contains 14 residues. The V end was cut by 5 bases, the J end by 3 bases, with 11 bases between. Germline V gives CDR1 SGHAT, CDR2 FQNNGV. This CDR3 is CASSRAGVYNEQFF. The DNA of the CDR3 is TGTGCCAGCAGCCGCGCAGGGGTCTACAATGAGCAGTTCTTC. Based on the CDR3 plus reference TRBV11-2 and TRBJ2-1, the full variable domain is EAGVAQSPRYKIIEKRQSVAFWCNPISGHATLYWYQQILGQGPKLLIQFQNNGVVDDSQLPKDRFSAERLKGVDSTLKIQPAKLEDSAVYLCASSRAGVYNEQFFGPGTRLTVL.

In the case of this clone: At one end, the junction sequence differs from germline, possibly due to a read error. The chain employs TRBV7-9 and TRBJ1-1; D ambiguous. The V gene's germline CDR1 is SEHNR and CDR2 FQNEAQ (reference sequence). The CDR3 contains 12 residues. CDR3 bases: TGTTCCAGCAGCCCGGGGAACACTGAAGCTTTCTTT. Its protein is CSSSPGNTEAFF.